This T cell receptor beta chain emerged from a study of cytomegalovirus exposure and HLA in healthy donors (dated by TCRdb to about 2017). General notes on the study: A later analysis indicated that the 130 or so validation repertoires were generated on the platform also employed for the 720 or so repertoires of the first cohort. The study aimed to test whether cataloging public T cell receptors could reveal signatures of past pathogen exposure. Along with the approximately 620-subject first cohort, a separate validation cohort of over a hundred different subjects was used. To predict cytomegalovirus infection status, the study brought together high-throughput TCR immunosequencing, statistical association of individual TCRs with disease status, and machine learning. The paper's findings and limits, for the study overall: Most TCR sequences were seen in very few donors, while some public TCRs were found in many individuals. The study gave a list of roughly 150 TCR beta chains associated with cytomegalovirus. A later analysis had no HLA typing for the validation cohort, so co-occurrence there was scored across all 110 or so repertoires. Cytomegalovirus status was reported to be diagnosed by the classifier with high specificity and sensitivity in both the original and validation cohorts. Three of the identified cytomegalovirus-associated TCR beta chains were confirmed in vitro to be specific for cytomegalovirus antigens. Subsequent analysis determined that TCRs grouped into clusters in the first cohort also showed a tendency toward co-occurrence across the 130 or so validation repertoires, and approximately 94% of cluster scores exceeded 0. It was suggested by the authors that the approach could potentially be generalized to other disease states and immunological phenotypes.

The donors belonged to the validation cohort of about 120 subjects, which was separate from the approximately 700-subject first cohort. Libraries were made using the immunoSEQ multiplex PCR assay. In the source study's methods: To diagnose cytomegalovirus status from the catalog of TCR beta chain sequences, a statistical classification framework was built. In its TCRdb copy, this immuneACCESS table keeps in-frame sequences only and misses some clones. Where compared with another copy, unresolved V genes explain less than half of these, and the others have no known cause. D and trimming were read from the DNA, whereas the V and J calls and clone size are those reported in that table. The sample table holds 200,000 to 250,000 clones, of which 75% to 90% were seen once. Clones ranked in the top ten supply 11% to 15% of the sample. From the cysteine through the phenylalanine, the CDR3 covers 15 amino acids. Just CDR3 DNA is preserved here, 45 bases in frame from base 1. V gives up 4 bases and J gives up 0 bases, and the segment between their germline ends measures 12 bases. The germline V gene gives CDR1 as MGHDK and CDR2 as SYGVNS.

In the case of this clone: No cognate antigen has been identified for it. One base away there is no much larger clone; base qualities are not given.

The TCR was taken from a woman aged 30 to 39 in good health and CMV-seropositive. Recombination connected TRBV25-1 to TRBJ1-2; the D region possibly corresponds to TRBD1 (5 bases align). The specimen was PBMCs. The CDR3 protein is CASSARDGANYGYTF. In nucleotide form, the sequence is TGTGCCAGCAGTGCTAGGGACGGTGCTAACTATGGCTACACCTTC.